The count of the clone carrying this TCR beta chain is one. Its antigen is as yet unknown. The donors were in the approximately 130-subject validation cohort, distinct from the 666-subject first cohort. The table came from immunoSEQ multiplex PCR; TCRdb's copy has only in-frame clones and leaves some out. The sample records 100,000 or so clones, approximately 86% being singletons. The data are from a study of cytomegalovirus exposure and HLA in healthy donors. Broader study findings: Some TCR beta chains (approximately 180 of them) were listed as cytomegalovirus-associated. As confirmed in vitro, a few CMV-associated chains were specific for CMV antigens. Cytomegalovirus status was reportedly diagnosed by the classifier with high specificity and sensitivity.

This CDR3 region has 17 residues. Germline CDR1 reads SGDLS; CDR2 reads YYNGEE. The trim removed 3 bases at V and 4 bases at J, leaving 8 bases unmatched. Sequencing used PBMCs. The TCR comes from a woman between 18 and 29 years old in good health and CMV-seropositive. This chain uses TRBV9 with TRBJ2-3; the match to TRBD2 covers 13 bases. CDR3 sequence: CASSARTSGRRADTQYF. CDR3 nucleotides: TGTGCCAGCAGCGCGAGGACTAGCGGGAGAAGGGCAGATACGCAGTATTTT. The full variable domain, in which reference TRBV9 and TRBJ2-3 provide the parts outside the CDR3, is DSGVTQTPKHLITATGQRVTLRCSPRSGDLSVYWYQQSLDQGLQFLIQYYNGEERAKGNILERFSAQQFPDLHSELNLSSLELGDSALYFCASSARTSGRRADTQYFGPGTRLTVL.